Reported below is one TCR beta chain. Its antigen is not identified. The source of the sample is a study of shared clonotypes between healthy human individuals. Study conclusions and caveats: Specimens sampled were limited to blood, with tissue repertoires likely differing. Only a few donors were included, so the genetic and exposure-history diversity represented was limited.

Assay used: immunoSEQ multiplex PCR; TCRdb lists only in-frame clones, some missing. Among over a million clones, 98% were seen once, and the ten largest hold around 0.38%. Donors comprised only Caucasian adults living in Nashville, Tennessee. The length of the CDR3 is 17 residues. V shed 0 bases and J 8 bases; nucleotides not matched to a gene: 11. Germline values: CDR1 SGDLS, CDR2 YYNGEE. The receptor's source is a man younger than 45 in good health. What was sequenced was naive CD4+ T cells sorted from blood. Subset meaning: CD45RA+ positively selected. The gene calls are TRBV9 and TRBJ2-1; 10 bases map to TRBD2. CDR3 sequence reads: CASSVVGSGRPLHEQFF. The CDR3 region has the DNA TGTGCCAGCAGCGTAGTTGGTAGCGGGAGGCCTCTGCATGAGCAGTTCTTC.